Sequencing of this T cell receptor beta chain was carried out in a study of OX40 agonist ivuxolimab in advanced cancers. Points from the study as a whole: CD8+ T cells (on average) carried more expanded clones than CD4+ T cells.

Assay used: immunoSEQ multiplex PCR; TCRdb lists only in-frame clones, some missing. The table lists tens of thousands of clones, roughly 85% of them singletons. About this clone: No antigen is known for it.

The ends were cut back, 3 bases at V and 2 bases at J, with 11 bases in the middle. This CDR3 has 15 residues. Germline CDR1 reads SEHNR; CDR2 reads FQNEAQ (reference sequence). The sequences come from CD4+ or CD8+ T cells sorted from blood, collected in a trial of the OX40 agonist ivuxolimab. This clonotype was sampled from an adult with an advanced solid tumor such as melanoma, head and neck, liver or kidney cancer. The chain couples TRBV7-9 to TRBJ1-5; a possible D gene is TRBD1 (5 bases). CDR3 loop: CASSLGVVGNQPQHF. The DNA for the CDR3 is TGTGCCAGCAGCTTGGGGGTTGTAGGCAATCAGCCCCAGCATTTT.